This TCR beta chain is drawn from a study of blood T cell repertoires in COVID-19. The trim removed 6 bases at V and 6 bases at J, leaving 13 bases unmatched. The CDR3 extends over 16 amino acids. The germline gives CDR1 MNHEY, CDR2 SMNVEV (reference sequence). The Seattle patients, enrolled during active infection, were followed longitudinally. Sequenced by immunoSEQ multiplex PCR; TCRdb stores in-frame clones only, minus some. The sample consists of fewer than 450,000 clones, about 89% of them appearing once. This clone was recorded a few times. Input material: peripheral blood. The rearrangement joins TRBV27 to TRBJ1-2; 10 nucleotides match TRBD1. This TCR came from a woman between 45 and 60 years old with COVID-19, enrolled during active disease. The CDR3 sequence is CASSRIPDRGLDGYTF. DNA for the CDR3: TGTGCCAGCAGCCGCATACCCGACAGGGGGCTTGATGGCTACACCTTC.